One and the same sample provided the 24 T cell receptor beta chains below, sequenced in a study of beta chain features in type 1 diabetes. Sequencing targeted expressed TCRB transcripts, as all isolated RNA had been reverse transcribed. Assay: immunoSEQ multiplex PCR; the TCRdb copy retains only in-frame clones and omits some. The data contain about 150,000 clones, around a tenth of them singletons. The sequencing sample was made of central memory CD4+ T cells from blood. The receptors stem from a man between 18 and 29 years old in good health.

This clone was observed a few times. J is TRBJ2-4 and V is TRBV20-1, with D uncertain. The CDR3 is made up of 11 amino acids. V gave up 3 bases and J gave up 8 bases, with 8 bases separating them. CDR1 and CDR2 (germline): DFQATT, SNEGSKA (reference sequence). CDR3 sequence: CSASSVDIQYF. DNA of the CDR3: TGCAGTGCTAGTTCGGTGGACATTCAGTACTTC.

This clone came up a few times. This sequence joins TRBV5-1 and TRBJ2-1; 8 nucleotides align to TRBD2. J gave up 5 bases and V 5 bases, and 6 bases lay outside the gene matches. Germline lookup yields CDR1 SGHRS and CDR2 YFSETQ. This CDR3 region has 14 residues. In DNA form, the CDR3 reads TGCGCCAGCAGGCCGGGACTAGGAAACAATGAGCAGTTCTTC. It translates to CASRPGLGNNEQFF. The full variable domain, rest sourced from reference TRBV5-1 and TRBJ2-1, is KAGVTQTPRYLIKTRGQQVTLSCSPISGHRSVSWYQQTPGQGLQFLFEYFSETQRNKGNFPGRFSGRQFSNSRSEMNVSTLELGDSALYLCASRPGLGNNEQFFGPGTRLTVL.

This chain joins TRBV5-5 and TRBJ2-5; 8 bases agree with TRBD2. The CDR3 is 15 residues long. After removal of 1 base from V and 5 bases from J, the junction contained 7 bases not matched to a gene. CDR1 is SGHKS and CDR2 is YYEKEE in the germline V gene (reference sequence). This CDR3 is CASSLRSGGTETQYF. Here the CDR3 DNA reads TGTGCCAGCAGCTTGAGGAGCGGGGGCACGGAGACCCAGTACTTC.

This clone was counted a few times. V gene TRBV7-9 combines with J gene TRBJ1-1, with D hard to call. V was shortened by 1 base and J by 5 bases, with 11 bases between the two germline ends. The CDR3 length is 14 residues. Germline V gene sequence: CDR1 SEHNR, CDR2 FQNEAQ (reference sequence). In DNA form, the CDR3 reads TGTGCCAGCAGCTTAGTGATAACAGCAACTGAAGCTTTCTTT. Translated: CASSLVITATEAFF.

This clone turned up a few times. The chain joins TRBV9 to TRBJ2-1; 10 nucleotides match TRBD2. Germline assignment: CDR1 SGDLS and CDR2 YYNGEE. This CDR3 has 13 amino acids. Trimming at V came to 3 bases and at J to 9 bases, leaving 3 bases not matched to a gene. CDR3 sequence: CASSAGTSAEQFF. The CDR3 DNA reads TGTGCCAGCAGCGCGGGGACTAGCGCTGAGCAGTTCTTC.

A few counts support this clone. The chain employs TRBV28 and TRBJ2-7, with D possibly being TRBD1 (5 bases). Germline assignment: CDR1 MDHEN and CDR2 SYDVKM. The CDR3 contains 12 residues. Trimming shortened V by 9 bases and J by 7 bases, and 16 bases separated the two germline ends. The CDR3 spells CASAWGSREQYF. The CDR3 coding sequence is TGTGCCAGTGCCTGGGGCAGCCGGGAGCAGTACTTC.

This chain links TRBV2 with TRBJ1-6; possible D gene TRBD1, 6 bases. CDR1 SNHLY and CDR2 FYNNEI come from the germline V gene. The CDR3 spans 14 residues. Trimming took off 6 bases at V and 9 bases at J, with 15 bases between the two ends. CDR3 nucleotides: TGTGCCAGCAGGGAAAGGGCAGGGGTTTCACCCCTCCACTTT. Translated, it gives CASRERAGVSPLHF.

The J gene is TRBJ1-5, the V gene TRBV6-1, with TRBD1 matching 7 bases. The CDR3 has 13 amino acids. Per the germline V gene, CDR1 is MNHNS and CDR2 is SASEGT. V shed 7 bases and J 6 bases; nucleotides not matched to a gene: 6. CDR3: CASKTGMVQPQHF. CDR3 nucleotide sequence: TGTGCCAGCAAGACAGGGATGGTTCAGCCCCAGCATTTT.

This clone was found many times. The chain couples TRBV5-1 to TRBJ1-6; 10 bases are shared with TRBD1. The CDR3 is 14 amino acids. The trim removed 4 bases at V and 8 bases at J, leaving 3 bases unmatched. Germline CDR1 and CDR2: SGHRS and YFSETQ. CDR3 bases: TGCGCCAGCAGCGGCGGGACAGGGGATTCACCCCTCCACTTT. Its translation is CASSGGTGDSPLHF.

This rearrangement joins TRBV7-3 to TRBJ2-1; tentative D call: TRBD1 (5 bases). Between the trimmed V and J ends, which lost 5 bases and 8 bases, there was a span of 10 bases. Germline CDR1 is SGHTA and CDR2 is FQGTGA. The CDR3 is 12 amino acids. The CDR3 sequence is CASSPQGYEQFF. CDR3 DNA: TGTGCCAGCAGCCCTCAGGGTTATGAGCAGTTCTTC.

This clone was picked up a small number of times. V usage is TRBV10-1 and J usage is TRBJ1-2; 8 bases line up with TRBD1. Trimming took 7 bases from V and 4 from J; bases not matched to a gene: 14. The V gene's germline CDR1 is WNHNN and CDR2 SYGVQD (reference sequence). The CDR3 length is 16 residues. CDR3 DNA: TGCGCCAGCATTCAAATCCTGACAGGGGACGGCTATGGCTACACCTTC. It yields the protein CASIQILTGDGYGYTF.

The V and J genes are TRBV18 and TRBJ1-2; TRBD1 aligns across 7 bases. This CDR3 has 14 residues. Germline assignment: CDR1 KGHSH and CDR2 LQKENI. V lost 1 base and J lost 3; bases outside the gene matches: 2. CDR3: CASSPRDRDYGYTF. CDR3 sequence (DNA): TGTGCCAGCTCACCACGAGACAGGGACTATGGCTACACCTTC.

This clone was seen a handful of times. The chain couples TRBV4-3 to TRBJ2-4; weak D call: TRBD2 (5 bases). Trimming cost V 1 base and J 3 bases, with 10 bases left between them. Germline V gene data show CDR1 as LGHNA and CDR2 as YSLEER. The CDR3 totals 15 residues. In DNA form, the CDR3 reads TGCGCCAGCAGCCAAGCCCCCGGAGGCAAAAACATTCAGTACTTC. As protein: CASSQAPGGKNIQYF.

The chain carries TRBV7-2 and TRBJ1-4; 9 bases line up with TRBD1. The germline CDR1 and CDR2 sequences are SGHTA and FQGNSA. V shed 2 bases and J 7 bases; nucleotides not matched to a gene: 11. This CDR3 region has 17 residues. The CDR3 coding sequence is TGTGCCAGCAGCTTAAGGGACCTCGGGACAGGGACTGAAAAACTGTTTTTT. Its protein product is CASSLRDLGTGTEKLFF.

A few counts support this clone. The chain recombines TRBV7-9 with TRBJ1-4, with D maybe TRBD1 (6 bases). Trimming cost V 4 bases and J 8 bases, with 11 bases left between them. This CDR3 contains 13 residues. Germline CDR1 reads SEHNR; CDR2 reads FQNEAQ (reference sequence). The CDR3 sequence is CASSYTGQEKLFF. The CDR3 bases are TGTGCCAGCAGCTATACCGGACAGGAAAAACTGTTTTTT.

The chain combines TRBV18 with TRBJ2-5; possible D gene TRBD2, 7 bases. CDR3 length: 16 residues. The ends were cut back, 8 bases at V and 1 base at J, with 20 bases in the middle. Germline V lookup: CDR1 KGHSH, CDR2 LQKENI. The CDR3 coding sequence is TGTGCCAGCCAATGGAGCCGGGGGGCCCGCCAAGAGACCCAGTACTTC. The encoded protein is CASQWSRGARQETQYF.

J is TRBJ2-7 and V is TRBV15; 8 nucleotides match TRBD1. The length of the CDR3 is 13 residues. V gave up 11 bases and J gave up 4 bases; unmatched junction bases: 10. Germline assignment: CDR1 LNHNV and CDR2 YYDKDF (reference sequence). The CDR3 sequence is CAASQGAGYEQYF. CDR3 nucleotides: TGTGCCGCGTCCCAGGGGGCGGGATACGAGCAGTACTTC. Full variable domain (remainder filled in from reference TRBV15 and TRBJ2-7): DAMVIQNPRYQVTQFGKPVTLSCSQTLNHNVMYWYQQKSSQAPKLLFHYYDKDFNNEADTPDNFQSRRPNTSFCFLDIRSPGLGDTAMYLCAASQGAGYEQYFGPGTRLTVT.

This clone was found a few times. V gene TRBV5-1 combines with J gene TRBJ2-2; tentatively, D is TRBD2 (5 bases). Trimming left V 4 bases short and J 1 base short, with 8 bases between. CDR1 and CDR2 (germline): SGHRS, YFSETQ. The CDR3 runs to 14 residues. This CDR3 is CASSPLGNTGELFF. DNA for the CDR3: TGCGCCAGCAGCCCACTAGGGAACACCGGGGAGCTGTTTTTT.

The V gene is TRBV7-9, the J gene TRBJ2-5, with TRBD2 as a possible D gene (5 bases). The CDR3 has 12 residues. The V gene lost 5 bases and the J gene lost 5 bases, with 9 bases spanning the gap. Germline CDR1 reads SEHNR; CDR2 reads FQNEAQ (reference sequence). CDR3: CASSASGETQYF. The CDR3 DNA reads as TGTGCCAGCAGCGCCTCGGGGGAGACCCAGTACTTC.

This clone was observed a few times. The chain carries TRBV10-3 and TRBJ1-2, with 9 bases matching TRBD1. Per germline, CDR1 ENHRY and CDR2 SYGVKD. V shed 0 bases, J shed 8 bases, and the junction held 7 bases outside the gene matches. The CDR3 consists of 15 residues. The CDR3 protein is CAISESEQGARGYTF. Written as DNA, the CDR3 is TGTGCCATCAGTGAGTCGGAACAGGGGGCGCGAGGCTACACCTTC.

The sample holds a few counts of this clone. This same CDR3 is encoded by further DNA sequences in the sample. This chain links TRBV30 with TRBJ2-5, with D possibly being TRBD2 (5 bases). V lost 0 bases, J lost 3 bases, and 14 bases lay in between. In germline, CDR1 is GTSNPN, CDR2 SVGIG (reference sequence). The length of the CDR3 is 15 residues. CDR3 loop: CAWSVQPDSKETQYF. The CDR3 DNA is TGTGCCTGGAGTGTACAACCGGACTCAAAAGAGACCCAGTACTTC.

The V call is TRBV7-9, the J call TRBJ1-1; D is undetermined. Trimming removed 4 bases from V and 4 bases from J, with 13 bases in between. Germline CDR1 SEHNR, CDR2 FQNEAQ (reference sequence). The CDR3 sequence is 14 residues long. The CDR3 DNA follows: TGTGCCAGCAGCTCCGGACGGAGGAGCACTGAAGCTTTCTTT. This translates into CASSSGRRSTEAFF.

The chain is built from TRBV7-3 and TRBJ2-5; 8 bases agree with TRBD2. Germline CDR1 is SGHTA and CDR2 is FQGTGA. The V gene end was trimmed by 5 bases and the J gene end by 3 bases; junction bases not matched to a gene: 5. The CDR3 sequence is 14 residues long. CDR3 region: CASSDNGGEETQYF. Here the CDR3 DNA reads TGTGCCAGCAGCGATAACGGGGGGGAAGAGACCCAGTACTTC.

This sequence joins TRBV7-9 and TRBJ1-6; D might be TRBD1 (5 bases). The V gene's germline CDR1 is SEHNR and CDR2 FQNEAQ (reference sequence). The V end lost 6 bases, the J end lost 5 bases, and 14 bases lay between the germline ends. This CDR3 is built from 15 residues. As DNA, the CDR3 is TGTGCCAGCAGGCCTGACAGACAACATAATTCACCCCTCCACTTT. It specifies CASRPDRQHNSPLHF.